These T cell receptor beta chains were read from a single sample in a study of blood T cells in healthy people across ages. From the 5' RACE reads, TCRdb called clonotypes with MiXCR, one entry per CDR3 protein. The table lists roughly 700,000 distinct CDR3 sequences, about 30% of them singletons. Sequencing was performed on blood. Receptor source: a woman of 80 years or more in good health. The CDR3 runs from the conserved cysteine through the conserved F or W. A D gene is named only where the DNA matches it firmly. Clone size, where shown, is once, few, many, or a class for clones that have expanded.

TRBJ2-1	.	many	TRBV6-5	CASSHDTGHTTLEQFF	TGTGCCAGCAGTCATGATACGGGACATACTACTCTTGAGCAGTTCTTC
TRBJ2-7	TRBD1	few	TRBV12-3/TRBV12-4	CAGSRQGNEQYF	TGTGCCGGCAGTCGACAGGGGAACGAGCAGTACTTC
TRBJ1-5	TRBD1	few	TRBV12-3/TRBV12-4	CASSSGSRDRLRNQPQHF	TGTGCCAGCAGTTCAGGATCCCGGGACAGACTTCGCAATCAGCCCCAGCATTTT
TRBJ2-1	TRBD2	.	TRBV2	CASSSGGDNEQFF	TGTGCCAGCAGTTCCGGGGGGGACAATGAGCAGTTCTTC
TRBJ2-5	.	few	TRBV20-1	CSALPGEWGEAQYF	TGCAGTGCCCTACCCGGGGAGTGGGGAGAGGCCCAGTACTTC
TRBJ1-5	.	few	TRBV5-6	CASSKEQGLGNQPQHF	TGTGCCAGCAGCAAGGAACAGGGACTTGGGAATCAGCCCCAGCATTTT
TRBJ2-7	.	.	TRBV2	CASSERRGVSEQYF	TGTGCCAGCAGTGAAAGGAGGGGTGTAAGCGAGCAGTACTTC
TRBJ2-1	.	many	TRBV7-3	CASSFAGYYNEQFF	TGTGCCAGCAGCTTCGCGGGTTATTACAATGAGCAGTTCTTC
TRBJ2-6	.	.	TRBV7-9	CASSLGVTGPGANVLTF	TGTGCCAGCAGCTTAGGGGTAACGGGACCTGGGGCCAACGTCCTGACTTTC
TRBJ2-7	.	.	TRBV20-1	CSAPSHRGGDGEQYF	TGCAGTGCTCCCAGTCACAGAGGGGGGGATGGCGAGCAGTACTTC
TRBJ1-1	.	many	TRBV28	CASSLIRTEAFF	TGTGCCAGCAGTTTAATCCGGACTGAAGCTTTCTTT
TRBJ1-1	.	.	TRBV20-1	CSARRSPENTEAFF	TGCAGTGCTAGGCGAAGTCCGGAGAACACTGAAGCTTTCTTT
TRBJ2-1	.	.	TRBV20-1	CSARLTRGGDEQFF	TGCAGTGCTAGACTAACGAGAGGGGGGGATGAGCAGTTCTTC
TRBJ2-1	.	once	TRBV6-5	CASSYSSRGPSYNEQFF	TGTGCCAGCAGTTACTCGAGTCGGGGACCCTCCTACAATGAGCAGTTCTTC
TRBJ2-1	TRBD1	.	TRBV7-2	CASSRTGESYEQFF	TGTGCTAGCAGCCGGACAGGGGAATCCTACGAGCAGTTCTTC
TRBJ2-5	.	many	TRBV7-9	CASSYTTGRETQYF	TGTGCCAGCAGCTATACAACAGGGCGAGAGACCCAGTACTTC
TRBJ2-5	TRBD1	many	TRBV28	CASSTYRQGLSQETQYF	TGTGCCAGCAGCACCTACCGACAGGGGTTGAGCCAAGAGACCCAGTACTTC
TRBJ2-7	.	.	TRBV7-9	CSSSILSYEQYF	TGTTCCAGCAGCATTTTAAGCTACGAGCAGTACTTC
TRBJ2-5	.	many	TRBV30	CAWSGRETQYF	TGTGCCTGGAGTGGACGTGAGACCCAGTACTTC
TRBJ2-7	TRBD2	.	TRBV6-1	CAGSLLAGGRMTYNEQYF	TGTGCCGGCAGTCTCCTAGCGGGGGGGCGGATGACCTACAATGAGCAGTACTTC
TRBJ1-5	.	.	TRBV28	CASTLCLGGNQPQHF	TGTGCCAGCACCCTCTGCCTAGGTGGCAATCAGCCCCAGCATTTT
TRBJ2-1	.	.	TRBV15	CATSREGRVGGPNEQFF	TGTGCCACCAGCAGAGAGGGCCGGGTGGGGGGGCCGAATGAGCAGTTCTTC
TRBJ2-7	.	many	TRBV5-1	CASSSQGRSLEQYF	TGCGCCAGCAGCTCCCAGGGAAGGAGTCTCGAGCAGTACTTC
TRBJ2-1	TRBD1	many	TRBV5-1	CASTLGTGTEQFF	TGCGCCAGCACCCTAGGGACAGGGACCGAGCAGTTCTTC
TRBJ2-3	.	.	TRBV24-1	CATSRGPTSTDTQYF	TGTGCCACCAGCCGGGGACCCACAAGCACAGATACGCAGTATTTT
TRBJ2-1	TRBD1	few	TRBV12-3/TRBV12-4	CASSLDRQGREQFF	TGTGCCAGCAGTTTAGATCGACAGGGCCGTGAGCAGTTCTTC
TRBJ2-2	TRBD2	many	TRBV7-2	CASSPRTSGVMNTGELFF	TGTGCCAGCAGCCCCCGAACTAGCGGGGTGATGAACACCGGGGAGCTGTTTTTT
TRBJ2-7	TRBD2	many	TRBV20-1	CSARLGGRGEQYF	TGCAGTGCTAGGTTGGGAGGGAGAGGCGAGCAGTACTTC
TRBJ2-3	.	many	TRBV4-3	CASSKRTTTDTQYF	TGCGCCAGCAGCAAAAGGACTACCACAGATACGCAGTATTTT
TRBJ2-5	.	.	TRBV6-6	CASTAGYKQTQYF	TGTGCCAGCACCGCGGGATACAAACAGACCCAGTACTTC
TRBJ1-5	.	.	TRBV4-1	CASSQDGRGNQPQHF	TGCGCCAGCAGCCAAGACGGACGGGGAAATCAGCCCCAGCATTTT
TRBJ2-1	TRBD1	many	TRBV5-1	CASSSRTGRGSYNEQFF	TGCGCCAGCAGCTCTAGGACAGGCAGAGGGTCCTACAATGAGCAGTTCTTC
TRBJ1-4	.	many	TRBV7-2	CASSQLVTNEKLFF	TGTGCCAGCAGCCAACTTGTCACTAATGAAAAACTGTTTTTT
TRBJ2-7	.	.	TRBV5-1	CASSVYPLRDTYEQYF	TGCGCCAGCAGCGTATACCCGTTGAGGGATACCTACGAGCAGTACTTC
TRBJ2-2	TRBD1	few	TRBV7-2	CASSHRQGTGTGELFF	TGTGCCAGCAGCCACAGACAGGGGACAGGCACCGGGGAGCTGTTTTTT